This T cell receptor beta chain was sequenced for a study of shared clonotypes between healthy human individuals. In the study overall: The cohort comprised a couple of women and a few men. Their ages spanned 18 to 49 years. The study, taken as a whole, reports: Non-shared clonotypes displayed generation probabilities falling below those of clonotypes present in all four donors. Memory subsets generally showed lower estimated richness than naive subsets.

Comment on this clone: Its specificity is unknown.

CD8 cells regarded as naive lacked CD45RO, were positively chosen for CCR7, and omitted terminally differentiated effector memory CD45RA+ cells. The CDR3 has 15 amino acids. Trimming left V 3 bases short and J 5 bases short, with 17 bases between. Per the germline V gene, CDR1 is SEHNR and CDR2 is FQNEAQ (reference sequence). Under the authors' procedure: In the immunoSEQ data, sequences were junction-only and lacked quality scores, so filtering differed. Clones were sequenced by immunoSEQ multiplex PCR, and TCRdb holds only the in-frame ones, with some missing. The V and J calls and clone size come from that table; D and trimming were worked out from the DNA. Of about 600,000 clones listed, more than 95% are singletons.

This rearrangement joins TRBV7-9 to TRBJ2-7, with D tentatively TRBD2 (5 bases). This clonotype was obtained from a man aged 25 to 45 in good health. The sequencing sample was made of naive CD8+ T cells sorted from blood. The CDR3: CASSLGYRGNDEQYF. The CDR3 DNA sequence: TGTGCCAGCAGCTTGGGATATCGGGGTAACGACGAGCAGTACTTC.